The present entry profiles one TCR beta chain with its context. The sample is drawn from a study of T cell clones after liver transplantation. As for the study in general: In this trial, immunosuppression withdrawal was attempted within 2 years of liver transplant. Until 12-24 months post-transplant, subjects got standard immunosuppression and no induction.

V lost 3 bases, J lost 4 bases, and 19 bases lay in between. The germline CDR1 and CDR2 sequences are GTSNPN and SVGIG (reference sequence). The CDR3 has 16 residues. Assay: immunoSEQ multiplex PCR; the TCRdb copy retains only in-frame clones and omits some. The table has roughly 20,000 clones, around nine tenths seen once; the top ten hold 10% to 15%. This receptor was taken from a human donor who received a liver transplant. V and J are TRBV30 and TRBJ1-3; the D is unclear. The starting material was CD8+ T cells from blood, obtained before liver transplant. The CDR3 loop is CAWSSGRAEIGNTIYF. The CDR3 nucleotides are TGTGCCTGGAGCTCCGGACGGGCTGAGATCGGAAACACCATATATTTT.